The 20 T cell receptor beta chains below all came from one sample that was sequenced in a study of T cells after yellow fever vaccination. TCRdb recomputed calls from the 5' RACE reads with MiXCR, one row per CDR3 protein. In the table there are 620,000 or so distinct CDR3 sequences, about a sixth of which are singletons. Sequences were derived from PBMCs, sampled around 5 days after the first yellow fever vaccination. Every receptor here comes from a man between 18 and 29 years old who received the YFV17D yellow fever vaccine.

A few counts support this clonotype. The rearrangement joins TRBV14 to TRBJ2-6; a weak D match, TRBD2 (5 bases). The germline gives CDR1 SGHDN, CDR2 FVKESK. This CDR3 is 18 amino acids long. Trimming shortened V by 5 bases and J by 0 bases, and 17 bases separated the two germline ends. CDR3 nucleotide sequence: TGTGCCAGCAGCTCACGAGGGCGCAGCTCCTCTGGGGCCAACGTCCTGACTTTC. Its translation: CASSSRGRSSSGANVLTF.

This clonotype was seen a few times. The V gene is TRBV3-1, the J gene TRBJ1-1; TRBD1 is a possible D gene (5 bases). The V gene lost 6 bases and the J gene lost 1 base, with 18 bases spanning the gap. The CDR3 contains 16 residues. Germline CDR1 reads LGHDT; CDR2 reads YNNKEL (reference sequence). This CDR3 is CASSLMGGFGNTEAFF. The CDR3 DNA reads TGTGCCAGCAGTCTAATGGGGGGATTTGGGAACACTGAAGCTTTCTTT.

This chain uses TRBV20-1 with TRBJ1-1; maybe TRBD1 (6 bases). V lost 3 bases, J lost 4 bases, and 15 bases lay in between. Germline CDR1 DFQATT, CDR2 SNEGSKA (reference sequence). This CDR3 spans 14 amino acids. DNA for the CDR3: TGCAGTGCTAGCTGGACAGTAGGGAGCACTGAAGCTTTCTTT. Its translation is CSASWTVGSTEAFF.

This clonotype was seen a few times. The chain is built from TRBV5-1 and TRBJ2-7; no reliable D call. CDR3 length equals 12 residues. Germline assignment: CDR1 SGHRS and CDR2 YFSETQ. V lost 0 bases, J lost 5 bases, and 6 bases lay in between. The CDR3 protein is CASSLDSDEQYF. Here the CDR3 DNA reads TGCGCCAGCAGCTTGGACTCGGACGAGCAGTACTTC.

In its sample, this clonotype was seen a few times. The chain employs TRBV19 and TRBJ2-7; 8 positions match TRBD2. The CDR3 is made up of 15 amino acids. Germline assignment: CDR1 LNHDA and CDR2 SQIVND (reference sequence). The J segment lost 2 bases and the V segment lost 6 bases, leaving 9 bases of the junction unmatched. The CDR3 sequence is CASSSGGIGPYEQYF. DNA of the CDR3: TGTGCCAGTAGCAGCGGGGGTATAGGGCCCTACGAGCAGTACTTC.

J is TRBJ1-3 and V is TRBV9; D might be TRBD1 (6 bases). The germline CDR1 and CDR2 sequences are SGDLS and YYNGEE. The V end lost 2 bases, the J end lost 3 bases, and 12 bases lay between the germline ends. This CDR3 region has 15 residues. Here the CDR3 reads CASSVNGGSGNTIYF. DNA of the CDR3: TGTGCCAGCAGCGTGAACGGGGGCAGTGGAAACACCATATATTTT.

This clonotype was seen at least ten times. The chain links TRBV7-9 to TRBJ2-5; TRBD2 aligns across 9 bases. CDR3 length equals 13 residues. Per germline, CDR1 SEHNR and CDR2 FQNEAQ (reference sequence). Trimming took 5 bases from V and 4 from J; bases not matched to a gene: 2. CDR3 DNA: TGTGCCAGCAGCCGACTAGCGGTAGAGACCCAGTACTTC. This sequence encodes CASSRLAVETQYF. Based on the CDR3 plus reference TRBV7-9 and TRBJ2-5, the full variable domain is DTGVSQNPRHKITKRGQNVTFRCDPISEHNRLYWYRQTLGQGPEFLTYFQNEAQLEKSRLLSDRFSAERPKGSFSTLEIQRTEQGDSAMYLCASSRLAVETQYFGPGTRLLVL.

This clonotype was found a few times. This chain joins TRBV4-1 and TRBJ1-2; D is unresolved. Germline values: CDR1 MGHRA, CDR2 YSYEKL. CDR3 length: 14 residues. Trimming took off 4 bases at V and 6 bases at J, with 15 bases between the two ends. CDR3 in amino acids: CASSPRLESDGYTF. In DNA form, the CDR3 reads TGCGCCAGCAGCCCAAGATTGGAATCGGATGGCTACACCTTC.

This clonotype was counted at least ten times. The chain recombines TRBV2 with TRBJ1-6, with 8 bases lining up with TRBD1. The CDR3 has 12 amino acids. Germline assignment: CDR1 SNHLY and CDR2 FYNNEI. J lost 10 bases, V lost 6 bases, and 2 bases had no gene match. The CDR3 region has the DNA TGTGCCAGCAGAGGGACAGGATCACCCCTCCACTTT. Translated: CASRGTGSPLHF.

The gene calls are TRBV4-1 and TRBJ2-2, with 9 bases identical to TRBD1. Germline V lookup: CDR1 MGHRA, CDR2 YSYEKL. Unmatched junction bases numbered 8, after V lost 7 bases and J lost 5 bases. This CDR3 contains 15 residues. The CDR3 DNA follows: TGCGCCAGCACCCGGACAGGGGAGGTTACCGGGGAGCTGTTTTTT. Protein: CASTRTGEVTGELFF.

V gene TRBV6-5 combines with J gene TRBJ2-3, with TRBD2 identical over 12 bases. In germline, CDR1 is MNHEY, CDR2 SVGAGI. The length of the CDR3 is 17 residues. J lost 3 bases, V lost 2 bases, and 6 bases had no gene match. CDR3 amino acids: CASSYLAGGLGTDTQYF. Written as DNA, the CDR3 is TGTGCCAGCAGTTACCTAGCGGGGGGGCTTGGGACAGATACGCAGTATTTT.

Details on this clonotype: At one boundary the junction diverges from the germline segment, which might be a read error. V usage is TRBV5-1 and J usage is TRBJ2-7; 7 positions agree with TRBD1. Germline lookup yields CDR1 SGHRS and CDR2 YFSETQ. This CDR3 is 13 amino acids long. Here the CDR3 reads CASSEGQADEQYF. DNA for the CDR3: TGCGCCAGCAGCGAAGGACAGGCGGACGAGCAATACTTC.

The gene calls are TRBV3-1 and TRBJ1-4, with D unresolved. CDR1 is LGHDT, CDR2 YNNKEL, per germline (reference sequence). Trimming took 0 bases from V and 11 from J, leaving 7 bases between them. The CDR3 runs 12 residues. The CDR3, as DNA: TGTGCCAGCAGCCAAGAGATGGGGAAACTGTTTTTT. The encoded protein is CASSQEMGKLFF. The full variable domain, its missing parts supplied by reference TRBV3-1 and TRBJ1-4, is DTAVSQTPKYLVTQMGNDKSIKCEQNLGHDTMYWYKQDSKKFLKIMFSYNNKELIINETVPNRFSPKSPDKAHLNLHINSLELGDSAVYFCASSQEMGKLFFGSGTQLSVL.

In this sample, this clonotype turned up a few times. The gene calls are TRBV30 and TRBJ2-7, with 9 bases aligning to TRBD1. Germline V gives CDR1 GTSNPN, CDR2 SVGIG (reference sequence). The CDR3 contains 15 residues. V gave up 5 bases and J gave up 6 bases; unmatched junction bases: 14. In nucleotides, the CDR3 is TGTGCCTGGGCACGAACCGGGACAGGGAGTGGCGAGCAGTACTTC. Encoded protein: CAWARTGTGSGEQYF.

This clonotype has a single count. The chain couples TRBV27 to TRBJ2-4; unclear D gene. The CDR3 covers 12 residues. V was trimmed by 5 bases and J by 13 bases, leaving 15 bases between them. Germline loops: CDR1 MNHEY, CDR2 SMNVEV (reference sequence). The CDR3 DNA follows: TGTGCCAGCAGTCCGAACGCCGGAATACAGTACTTC. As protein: CASSPNAGIQYF.

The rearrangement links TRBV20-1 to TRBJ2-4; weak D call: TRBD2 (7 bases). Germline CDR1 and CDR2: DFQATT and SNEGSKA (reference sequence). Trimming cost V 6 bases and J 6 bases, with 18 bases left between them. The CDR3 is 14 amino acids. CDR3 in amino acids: CSAEKGGAGNIQYF. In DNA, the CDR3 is TGCAGTGCCGAAAAAGGGGGGGCTGGAAACATTCAGTACTTC.

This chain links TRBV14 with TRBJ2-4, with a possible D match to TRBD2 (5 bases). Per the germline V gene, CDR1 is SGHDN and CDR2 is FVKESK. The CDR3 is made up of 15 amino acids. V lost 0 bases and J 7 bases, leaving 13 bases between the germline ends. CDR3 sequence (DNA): TGTGCCAGCAGCCAAGATAGTGTCAGGAGGAACATTCAGTACTTC. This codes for CASSQDSVRRNIQYF. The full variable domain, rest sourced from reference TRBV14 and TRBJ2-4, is EAGVTQFPSHSVIEKGQTVTLRCDPISGHDNLYWYRRVMGKEIKFLLHFVKESKQDESGMPNNRFLAERTGGTYSTLKVQPAELEDSGVYFCASSQDSVRRNIQYFGAGTRLSVL.

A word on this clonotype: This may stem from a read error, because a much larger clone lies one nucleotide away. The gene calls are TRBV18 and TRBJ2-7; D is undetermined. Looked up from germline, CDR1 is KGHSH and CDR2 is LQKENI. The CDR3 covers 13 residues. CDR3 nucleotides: TGTGGCAGCTCACTAAGCCAGGTCTACGAGCAGTACGTC. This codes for CGSSLSQVYEQYV.

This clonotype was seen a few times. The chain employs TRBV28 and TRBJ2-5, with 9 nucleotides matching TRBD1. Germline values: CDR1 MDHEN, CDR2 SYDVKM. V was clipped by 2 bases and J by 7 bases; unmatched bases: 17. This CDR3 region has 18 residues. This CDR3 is CASSLQNFRDRAAGTQYF. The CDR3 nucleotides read TGTGCCAGCAGTTTACAAAATTTTAGGGACAGGGCCGCGGGGACCCAGTACTTC.

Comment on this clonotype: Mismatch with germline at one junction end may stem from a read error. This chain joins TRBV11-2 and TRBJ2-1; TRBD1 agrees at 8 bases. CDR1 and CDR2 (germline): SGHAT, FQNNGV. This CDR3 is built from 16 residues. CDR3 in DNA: TGTGCCAGCAGCTTACGGGGGACAGGTGGGCCCAATGAGCGGTTCTTC. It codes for CASSLRGTGGPNERFF.